The clone carrying this T cell receptor beta chain has just a few counts. Its antigen is not known. The data derive from a study of T cells in localized non-small cell lung cancer. Measured with immunoSEQ multiplex PCR; TCRdb has only the in-frame clones, and not every one. This table holds roughly 3,800 clones, more than 25% found once. Study-level findings and limits: Measurement of T cell clonality placed uninvolved adjacent lung highest, above the level in tumor.

Per germline, CDR1 LNHDA and CDR2 SQIVND (reference sequence). Trimming left V 4 bases short and J 1 base short, with 13 bases between. The CDR3 is 15 residues long. The chain has TRBV19 and TRBJ1-1; D unclear. The source of this sequence is a male donor older than 55 with stage III lung adenocarcinoma. Here the sequenced sample was lung tumor tissue, taken before any cancer treatment. The CDR3: CASSKSLVANTEAFF. CDR3 coding DNA: TGTGCCAGTAGTAAAAGCTTGGTGGCGAACACTGAAGCTTTCTTT.